Listed below are T cell receptor beta chains from one sample, sequenced in a study of T cells after yellow fever vaccination. TCRdb independently ran MiXCR on the 5' RACE reads; one entry per CDR3 protein. The sample lists about 340,000 distinct CDR3 sequences, 4% occurring once. The sample here was PBMCs, taken 5 days after the yellow fever booster vaccination. The source is a man aged 18 to 35 who received the YFV17D yellow fever vaccine. Both conserved end residues are part of each CDR3. The D gene is left open where the match is weak. Size values are once, few and many counts, or a class for expanded clones, and some rows have none.

TGCGCCAGCAGCTTGGCCCCTAGCGGTAGCACAGATACGCAGTATTTT	CASSLAPSGSTDTQYF	-	TRBD2	TRBJ2-3	TRBV5-1
TGTGCCAGCAGCCTCGGGGTAGCGGGGGCAGATACGCAGTATTTT	CASSLGVAGADTQYF	-	TRBD2	TRBJ2-3	TRBV6-5
TGTGCCAGCAGTCCCATTAGCCTACAGGGTAGGGAGACCCAGTACTTC	CASSPISLQGRETQYF	-	-	TRBJ2-5	TRBV27
TGTGCCAGCGCCCTAAGGACTCAGCCCCAGCATTTT	CASALRTQPQHF	few	-	TRBJ1-5	TRBV6-2/TRBV6-3
TGTGCCAGCGACCAGGACTATGGCTACACCTTC	CASDQDYGYTF	-	-	TRBJ1-2	TRBV7-2
TGTGCCAGCAGCGTCGACCCCTCGACAGGGGTCGGAGATACGCAGTATTTT	CASSVDPSTGVGDTQYF	few	TRBD1	TRBJ2-3	TRBV9
TGTGCCAGCAGTTGGACTAGCGTCACAGATACGCAGTATTTT	CASSWTSVTDTQYF	-	TRBD2	TRBJ2-3	TRBV6-4
TGCAGCGTCCGGTCTAACTATGGCTACACCTTC	CSVRSNYGYTF	-	-	TRBJ1-2	TRBV29-1
TGTGCCAGCAGTTTACATGGGGATGGCTACACCTTC	CASSLHGDGYTF	few	-	TRBJ1-2	TRBV12-3/TRBV12-4
TGTGCCAGCAGCTTACCACTCCGCACCGGGGAGCTGTTTTTT	CASSLPLRTGELFF	few	-	TRBJ2-2	TRBV5-4
TGTGCCAGCAAGGCCGGGCCAAATGAAAAACTGTTTTTT	CASKAGPNEKLFF	-	-	TRBJ1-4	TRBV7-9
TGTGCCAGCAGCTTAATGGGCGGGGGGGCCCTTGCTGAGCAGTTCTTC	CASSLMGGGALAEQFF	many	TRBD2	TRBJ2-1	TRBV7-3
TGTGCCAGCAGCTTTACAGGGGGAGTTGGTGAGCAGTTCTTC	CASSFTGGVGEQFF	few	TRBD1	TRBJ2-1	TRBV5-4
TGTGCCACCAGCAGAGATTTTGGGGGTAGCGGGGGACCCGCGAACACCGGGGAGCTGTTTTTT	CATSRDFGGSGGPANTGELFF	many	TRBD2	TRBJ2-2	TRBV15
TGTGCCAGCAGCTTAGACTCCTACACAGATACGCAGTATTTT	CASSLDSYTDTQYF	many	-	TRBJ2-3	TRBV7-9
TGCGCCAGCAGCCAAGGGCTTGCCCCCGGAAACACCATATATTTT	CASSQGLAPGNTIYF	many	-	TRBJ1-3	TRBV4-3
TGTGCCAGCTGCCGGGACAGGGTCTCTGAAGCTTTCTTT	CASCRDRVSEAFF	few	TRBD1	TRBJ1-1	TRBV19
TGTGCCAGCCAGGACCTTTTGGAGCAGTACTTC	CASQDLLEQYF	-	-	TRBJ2-7	TRBV28
TGCGCCAGCAGCCAGACGCCGCCGACAGCGAACACCGGGGAGCGGTTTTTT	CASSQTPPTANTGERFF	once	-	TRBJ2-2	TRBV5-1
TGTGCCAGCAGTTTATACAAACAGGGTGGATATTTT	CASSLYKQGGYF	few	-	TRBJ2-3	TRBV28
TGCGCCAGCAGCCAAGGCACCATTTCGCGCGGGGGGGGTTCCTACAATGAGCAGTTCTTC	CASSQGTISRGGGSYNEQFF	-	TRBD2	TRBJ2-1	TRBV4-3
TGCAGTGCCAAAGGAGAACAGGGAAGGACTGAAGCTTTCTTT	CSAKGEQGRTEAFF	-	-	TRBJ1-1	TRBV20-1
TGCGCCAGCAGCTTGGAGGGTGTCGGGGAGCTGTTTTTT	CASSLEGVGELFF	many	-	TRBJ2-2	TRBV5-1
TGCGCCAGCAGCTTGGCACAGGGGGAAACACAGTTCTTC	CASSLAQGETQFF	-	TRBD1	TRBJ2-1	TRBV5-1
TGTGCCAGCAGCTTAGCGGGGACAGGTCATGGCTACACCTTC	CASSLAGTGHGYTF	-	TRBD1	TRBJ1-2	TRBV7-9
TGTGCCAGCAGCCAGGCGCGTCACAATGAGCAGTTCTTC	CASSQARHNEQFF	many	-	TRBJ2-1	TRBV11-2
TGTGCCACCAGCAGAGGATTTGGTAATGGGCAGGGCACCACAGATACGCAGTATTTT	CATSRGFGNGQGTTDTQYF	-	-	TRBJ2-3	TRBV15
TGCGCCAGCAGCCTCCCCGGACAGGGGGCGGCCGGGGAGCTGTTTTTT	CASSLPGQGAAGELFF	few	TRBD1	TRBJ2-2	TRBV4-1
TGTGCCAGCAGCCCGAGGACTCGCACCAACACCGGGGAGCTGTTTTTT	CASSPRTRTNTGELFF	many	-	TRBJ2-2	TRBV7-2
TGTGTCAGTAGTATCTCACTATCCTCGATCTACAATGAGCAGTTCTTC	CVSSISLSSIYNEQFF	few	-	TRBJ2-1	TRBV19
TGTGCCAGCAGTTTCAGTCCGATGGGATATCAGCCCCAGCATTTT	CASSFSPMGYQPQHF	-	-	TRBJ1-5	TRBV12-3/TRBV12-4
TGTGCCAGCAGCGTAGACTACGCAGGCAATCCTGAGCAGTTCTTC	CASSVDYAGNPEQFF	many	-	TRBJ2-1	TRBV7-2
TGTGCCAGCAGCTTAGTTTCTTCAGGGAGGGAGACCCAGTACTTC	CASSLVSSGRETQYF	few	-	TRBJ2-5	TRBV7-2
TGCGCCAGCAGCCAAGATGTAGGCGGGGGGGCGATCGATACGCAGTATTTT	CASSQDVGGGAIDTQYF	many	TRBD2	TRBJ2-3	TRBV4-3
TGTGCCAGCAGTTTTGGGACAGGGACCCTTTATGGCTACACCTTC	CASSFGTGTLYGYTF	-	TRBD1	TRBJ1-2	TRBV28
TGTGCCAGCAGTTTCGCCCCGGGGGATAGCACCGGGGAGCTGTTTTTT	CASSFAPGDSTGELFF	few	-	TRBJ2-2	TRBV27
TGCGCCAGCAGCTTGGTGACGGGCCCGAACACTGAAGCTTTCTTT	CASSLVTGPNTEAFF	few	-	TRBJ1-1	TRBV5-1
TGTGCCAGCAGCCTCGTTTACCCTGCCGAGCGAGGTGATGGCTACACCTTC	CASSLVYPAERGDGYTF	-	-	TRBJ1-2	TRBV27
TGTGCCAGCAGCTTAGTGTCGGGGGCGTTGATCTACGAGCAGTACTTC	CASSLVSGALIYEQYF	-	-	TRBJ2-7	TRBV7-9
TGTGCCAGCAGCCTCCGGACAGGGTTAGACACCATATATTTT	CASSLRTGLDTIYF	-	TRBD1	TRBJ1-3	TRBV11-2
TGTGCCAGCAGCTTAGTGCTCTGGGACGGTAACTATGGCTACACCTTC	CASSLVLWDGNYGYTF	-	-	TRBJ1-2	TRBV7-9
TGTGCCAGCAGTCAGGCCCTGGCGGAAAAACTGTTTTTT	CASSQALAEKLFF	-	-	TRBJ1-4	TRBV6-5
TGCAGTGCTAGAGATGCGTTAGCGGACCACGCCTACGAGCAGTACTTC	CSARDALADHAYEQYF	few	-	TRBJ2-7	TRBV20-1
TGTGCCAGCAGCTTGGTCACGTTCGGCGGGGAGCTGTTTTTT	CASSLVTFGGELFF	few	-	TRBJ2-2	TRBV5-6
TGCGCCAGCAGGTGGGAGCAGAACACTGAAGCTTTCTTT	CASRWEQNTEAFF	many	-	TRBJ1-1	TRBV5-1
TGTGCCAGCAGCGTTAGCGGGGGGGCCCAAGCCGGGGAGCTGTTTTTT	CASSVSGGAQAGELFF	-	TRBD2	TRBJ2-2	TRBV9
TGTGCCACCAGTTGGGGCGGGGAGAAGACCCAGTACTTC	CATSWGGEKTQYF	-	-	TRBJ2-5	TRBV12-3/TRBV12-4
TGTGCCAGCAGCTTAGCGGCAGTAGCCAAAAACATTCAGTACTTC	CASSLAAVAKNIQYF	many	-	TRBJ2-4	TRBV7-9
TGCAGTGCTAGAGGAGCGGGGGGGCAAGCGGATACGCAGTATTTT	CSARGAGGQADTQYF	few	TRBD2	TRBJ2-3	TRBV20-1
TGTGCCAGCAGCCAACCCTTGGAGACCCAGTACTTC	CASSQPLETQYF	many	-	TRBJ2-5	TRBV3-1